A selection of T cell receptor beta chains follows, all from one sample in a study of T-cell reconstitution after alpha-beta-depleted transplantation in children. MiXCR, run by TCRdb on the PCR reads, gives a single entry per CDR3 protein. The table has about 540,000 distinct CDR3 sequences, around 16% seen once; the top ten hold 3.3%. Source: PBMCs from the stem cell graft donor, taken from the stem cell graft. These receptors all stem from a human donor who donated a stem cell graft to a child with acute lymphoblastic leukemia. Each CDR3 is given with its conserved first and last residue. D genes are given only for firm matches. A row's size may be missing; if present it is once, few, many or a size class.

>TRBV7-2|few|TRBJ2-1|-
TGTGCCAGCAGCTTAAGTTTGGACAGGGTGAGCGGGAATGGGTTCTTC
CASSLSLDRVSGNGFF
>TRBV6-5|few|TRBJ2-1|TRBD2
TGTGCCAGCAGTTACTCCCCGGAGACTAGCGGAAGGAGGGGGGAGCAGTTCTTC
CASSYSPETSGRRGEQFF
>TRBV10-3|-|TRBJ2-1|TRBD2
TGTGCCACCGGACTCCGGGAGGCTCATAATGAGCAGTTCTTC
CATGLREAHNEQFF
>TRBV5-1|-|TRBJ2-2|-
TGCGCCAGCAGCTTTACCCCAGGGACGGGCACCGGGGAGCTGTTTTTT
CASSFTPGTGTGELFF
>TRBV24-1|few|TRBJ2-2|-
TGTGCCACCAGTGACGGTCCGGGTTACACCGGGGAGCTGTTTTTT
CATSDGPGYTGELFF
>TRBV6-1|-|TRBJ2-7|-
TGTGCCAGCATTCTATATACCGGGACAACGGGCTACGAGCAGTACTTC
CASILYTGTTGYEQYF
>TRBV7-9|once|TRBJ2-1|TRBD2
TGTGCCAGCAGCTTTTTACGGCGGGACTACAATGAGCTGTTCTTC
CASSFLRRDYNELFF
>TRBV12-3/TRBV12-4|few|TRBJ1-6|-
TGTGCCAGCAGTTTTATGGTGAATTCACCCCTCCACTTT
CASSFMVNSPLHF
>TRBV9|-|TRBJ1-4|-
TGTGCCAGCAGCCTGCAGAGTAATGAAAAACTGTTTTTT
CASSLQSNEKLFF
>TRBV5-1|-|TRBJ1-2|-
TGCGCCAGCAGCCACGCGGGGGGCCAGAACTATGGCTACACCTTC
CASSHAGGQNYGYTF
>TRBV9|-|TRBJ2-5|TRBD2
TGTGCCAGCAGCGTAATGAGCGGGAGGGTAAAAGAGACCCAGTACTTC
CASSVMSGRVKETQYF
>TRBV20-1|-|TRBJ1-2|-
TGCAGTGCCGAAATGGGCCGCCGCTATGGCTACACCTTC
CSAEMGRRYGYTF
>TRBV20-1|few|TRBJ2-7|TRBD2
TGCAGTGCTAACCCCCTCATAGCGGGAGGGGGGCAGTACTTC
CSANPLIAGGGQYF
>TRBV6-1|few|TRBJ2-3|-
TGTGCCAGCAGCCGAGGACTACCCCTCTCTTCGTATACGCAGTATTTT
CASSRGLPLSSYTQYF
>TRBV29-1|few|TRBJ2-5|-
TGCAGCGTTGAAGAGGGTGTAGGCGGGACCCAAGAGACCCAGTACTTC
CSVEEGVGGTQETQYF
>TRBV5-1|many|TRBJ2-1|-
TGCGCCAGCAGTGTGGAGGGAATCAGGAAGTTCTTC
CASSVEGIRKFF
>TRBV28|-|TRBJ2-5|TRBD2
TGTGCCAGCAGTAAACGGGGACTAGCGGGACCCCTCCAAGAGACCCAGTACTTC
CASSKRGLAGPLQETQYF
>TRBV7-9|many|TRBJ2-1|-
TGTGCCAGCAGCTTGCAGTCCTACAATGAGCAGTTCTTC
CASSLQSYNEQFF
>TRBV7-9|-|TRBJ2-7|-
TGTGCCAGCAGCTCTCCTAGGGGCCCAACCTACGAGCAGTACTTC
CASSSPRGPTYEQYF
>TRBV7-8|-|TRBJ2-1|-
TGTGCCAGCACCATAGGAGGACAGCCCGTTTACAATGAGCAGTTCTTC
CASTIGGQPVYNEQFF
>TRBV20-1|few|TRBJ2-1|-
TGCAGTGCTAGAGGGTCAGAGACAAAGACTTACAATGAGCAGTTCTTC
CSARGSETKTYNEQFF
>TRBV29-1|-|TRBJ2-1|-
TGCAGCGTTGACAGCTCCTACAATGAGCAGTTCTTC
CSVDSSYNEQFF
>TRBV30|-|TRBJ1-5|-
TGTGCCTGGAGCCCCATGGGGGGGGCGAAACAGCCCCAGCATTTT
CAWSPMGGAKQPQHF
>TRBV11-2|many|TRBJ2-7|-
TGTGCCAGCAGCCCCGGCGGGACAGTCCCCTACGAGCAGTACTTC
CASSPGGTVPYEQYF
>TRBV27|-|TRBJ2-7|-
TGTGCCAGCAGCCCGCTGACAAACATGGACAGCACCTACGAGCAGTACTTC
CASSPLTNMDSTYEQYF
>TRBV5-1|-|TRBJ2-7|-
TGCGTCTCGGCGGTAGGAGACTCTACCTACGAGCAGTACTTC
CVSAVGDSTYEQYF
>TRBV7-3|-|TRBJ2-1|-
TGTGCCAGCAGCTCGGGAGCCGGGACGGGGTACAATGAGCAGTTCTTC
CASSSGAGTGYNEQFF
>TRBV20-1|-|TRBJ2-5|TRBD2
TGCAATGCTTATAGTAGCGGGACGGGCACCCAGTACTTC
CNAYSSGTGTQYF
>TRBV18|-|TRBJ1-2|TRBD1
TGTGCCAGCTCACCACCGGACAGGGTTTTGAGCTACACCTTC
CASSPPDRVLSYTF
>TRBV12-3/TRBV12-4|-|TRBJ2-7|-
TGTGCCAGCAGTCTAGCCTTTGCCTACGAGCAGTACTTC
CASSLAFAYEQYF
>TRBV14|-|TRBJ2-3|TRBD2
TGTGCCAGCAGCCAATGGACTAGCGCAAATACGCAGTATTTT
CASSQWTSANTQYF
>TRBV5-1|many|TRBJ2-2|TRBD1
TGCGCCAGCAGCTTCCGACAGGGCACCGGGGAGCTGTTTTTT
CASSFRQGTGELFF
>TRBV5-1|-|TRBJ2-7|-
TGCGCCAGCAGCTTTATCTCTTCCCACTCCTACGAGCAGTACTTC
CASSFISSHSYEQYF
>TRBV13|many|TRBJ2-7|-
TGTGCCAGCAGCCCCCGGGGCGGGCGCAAGGTCGAGCAGTACTTC
CASSPRGGRKVEQYF
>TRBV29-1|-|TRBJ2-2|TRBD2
TGCAGCGTTCGCGGGGGAGCCGGGGAGCTGTTTTTT
CSVRGGAGELFF
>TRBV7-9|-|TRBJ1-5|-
TGTGCCAGCAGCTTAGGTACTATTAGCAATCAGCCCCAGCATTTT
CASSLGTISNQPQHF
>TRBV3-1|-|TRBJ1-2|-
TGTGCCAGCAGCCAAATAGGGGGGGCTTACTATGGCTACACCTTC
CASSQIGGAYYGYTF
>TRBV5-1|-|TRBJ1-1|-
TGCGCCAGCAGGATCCAGCCGTTTTGGAACACTGAAGCTTTCTTT
CASRIQPFWNTEAFF
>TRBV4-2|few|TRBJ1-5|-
TGTGCCAGCAGCCAAGATAGGGAGGCTCTCAACAATCAGCCCCAGCATTTT
CASSQDREALNNQPQHF